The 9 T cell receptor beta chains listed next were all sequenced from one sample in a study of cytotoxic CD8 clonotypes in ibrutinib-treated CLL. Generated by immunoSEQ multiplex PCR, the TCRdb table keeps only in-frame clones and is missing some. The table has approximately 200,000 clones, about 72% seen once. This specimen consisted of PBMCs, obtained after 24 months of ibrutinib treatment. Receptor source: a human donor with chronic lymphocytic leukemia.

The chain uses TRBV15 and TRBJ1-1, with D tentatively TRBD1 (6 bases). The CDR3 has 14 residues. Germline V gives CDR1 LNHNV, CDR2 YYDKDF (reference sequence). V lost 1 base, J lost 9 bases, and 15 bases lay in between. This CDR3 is CATSRVGGQPKAFF. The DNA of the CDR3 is TGTGCCACCAGCAGAGTGGGGGGGCAGCCGAAAGCTTTCTTT.

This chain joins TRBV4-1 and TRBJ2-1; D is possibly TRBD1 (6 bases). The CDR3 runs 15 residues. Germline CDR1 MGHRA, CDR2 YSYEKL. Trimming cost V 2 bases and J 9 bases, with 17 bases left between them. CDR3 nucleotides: TGCGCCAGCAGCCAAACCCCAGGGGCGCGCAGTGAGCAGTTCTTC. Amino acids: CASSQTPGARSEQFF.

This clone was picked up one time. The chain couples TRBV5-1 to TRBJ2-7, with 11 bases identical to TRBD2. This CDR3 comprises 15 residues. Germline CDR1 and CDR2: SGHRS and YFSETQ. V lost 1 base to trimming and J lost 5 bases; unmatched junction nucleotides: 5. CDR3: CASSLTSGRLNEQYF. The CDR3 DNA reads TGCGCCAGCAGCTTGACTAGCGGGAGATTAAACGAGCAGTACTTC.

CDR3 DNA sequence: TGCGCCAGCAGCTTGTTTGAGCCCACAGATACGCAGTATTTT. It codes for CASSLFEPTDTQYF. The chain has TRBV5-1 and TRBJ2-3; D remains unclear. The V and J ends lost 1 base and 2 bases respectively, with 8 bases between them. The CDR3 loop spans 14 amino acids. The germline V gene has CDR1 SGHRS and CDR2 YFSETQ.

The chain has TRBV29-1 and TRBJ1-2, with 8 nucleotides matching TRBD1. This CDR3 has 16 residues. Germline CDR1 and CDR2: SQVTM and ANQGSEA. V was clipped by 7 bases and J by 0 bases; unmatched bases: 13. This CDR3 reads CSAVGLTGAPNYGYTF. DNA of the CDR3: TGCAGCGCCGTAGGTCTGACAGGGGCCCCTAACTATGGCTACACCTTC.

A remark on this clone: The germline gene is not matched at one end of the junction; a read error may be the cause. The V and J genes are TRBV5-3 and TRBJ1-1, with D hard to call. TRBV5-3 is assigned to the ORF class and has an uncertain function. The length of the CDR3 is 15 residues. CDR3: CASSLDPGFRAEAFF. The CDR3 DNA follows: TGTGCCAGCAGCTTAGATCCCGGGTTTCGGGCTGAAGCTTTCTTT.

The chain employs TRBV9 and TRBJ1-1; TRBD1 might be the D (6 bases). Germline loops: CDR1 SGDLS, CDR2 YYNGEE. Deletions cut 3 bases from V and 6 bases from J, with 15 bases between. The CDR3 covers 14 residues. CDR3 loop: CASSARNRASEAFF. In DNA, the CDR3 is TGTGCCAGCAGCGCTCGTAACAGGGCTTCTGAAGCTTTCTTT.

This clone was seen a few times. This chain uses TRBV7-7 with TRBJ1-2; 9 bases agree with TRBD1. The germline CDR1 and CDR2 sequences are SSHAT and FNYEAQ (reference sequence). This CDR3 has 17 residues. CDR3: CASCSPGTGLTDYGYTF. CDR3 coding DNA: TGTGCTAGCTGTAGTCCCGGGACAGGGCTGACCGACTATGGCTACACCTTC.

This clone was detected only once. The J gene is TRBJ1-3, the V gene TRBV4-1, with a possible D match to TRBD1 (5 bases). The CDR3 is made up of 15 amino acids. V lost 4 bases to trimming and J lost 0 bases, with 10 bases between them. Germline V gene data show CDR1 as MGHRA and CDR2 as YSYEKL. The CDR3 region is CASSRQGGSGNTIYF. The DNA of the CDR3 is TGCGCCAGCAGCCGCCAGGGAGGCTCTGGAAACACCATATATTTT.